A selection of T cell receptor beta chains follows, all from one sample in a study of PD-L1 blockade in urothelial cancer. Assay: immunoSEQ multiplex PCR; the TCRdb copy retains only in-frame clones and omits some. This sample yields 70,000 or so clones, of which around 84% are seen a single time; roughly 4.5% belongs to the top ten. The source material was PBMCs, sampled around atezolizumab (anti-PD-L1) treatment. Every receptor here comes from a man aged 70 or older with urothelial cancer. Both conserved end residues are part of each CDR3. The D gene is left open where the match is weak. Clone size is not always given. Where it is, it says once, few, many or a class for expanded clones.

.,TRBJ2-1,TRBV18,.,CASSNIHNEQFF,TGTGCCAGCTCAAACATACACAATGAGCAGTTCTTC
TRBD2,TRBJ2-1,TRBV28,.,CASSPWREGGHEQFF,TGTGCCAGCAGTCCTTGGCGGGAGGGCGGGCATGAGCAGTTCTTC
TRBD2,TRBJ2-2,TRBV10-2,once,CASRGGLAGRNTGELFF,TGCGCCAGCAGGGGGGGACTAGCGGGAAGGAACACCGGGGAGCTGTTTTTT
TRBD1,TRBJ1-1,TRBV6-6,.,CASSYSSQGVGTEAFF,TGTGCCAGCAGTTACTCCTCACAGGGGGTAGGCACTGAAGCTTTCTTT
.,TRBJ1-1,TRBV10-3,.,CAISLDRINTEAFF,TGTGCCATCAGCCTAGACCGCATTAACACTGAAGCTTTCTTT
TRBD1,TRBJ2-3,TRBV29-1,once,CSVDRQGTDTQYF,TGCAGCGTTGACCGACAGGGGACAGATACGCAGTATTTT
TRBD2,TRBJ2-3,TRBV7-6,.,CASSSPSSGSGGGTDTQYF,TGTGCCAGCAGCTCCCCCTCCTCAGGTAGCGGGGGGGGCACAGATACGCAGTATTTT
.,TRBJ2-7,TRBV18,.,CASSPPGTAYEQYF,TGTGCCAGCTCACCACCGGGGACTGCCTACGAGCAGTACTTC
.,TRBJ2-4,TRBV5-4,.,CASSLSGGGSLAKNIQYF,TGTGCCAGCAGCTTGTCGGGGGGCGGGAGCCTAGCCAAAAACATTCAGTACTTC
.,TRBJ2-2,TRBV7-6,once,CASSLEAGTGELFF,TGTGCCAGCAGCTTAGAGGCAGGGACCGGGGAGCTGTTTTTT
TRBD2,TRBJ2-1,TRBV5-1,.,CASSRGGARYNEQFF,TGCGCCAGCAGCCGCGGGGGGGCCCGCTACAATGAGCAGTTCTTC
TRBD1,TRBJ1-4,TRBV4-1,once,CASSQVTQGATKLFF,TGCGCCAGCAGCCAAGTCACACAGGGGGCCACGAAACTGTTTTTT
TRBD1,TRBJ1-1,TRBV11-2,.,CASSLAGQLNTEAFF,TGTGCCAGCAGCTTGGCGGGACAGTTGAACACTGAAGCTTTCTTT
.,TRBJ2-3,TRBV11-2,.,CASSHTDTQYF,TGTGCCAGCAGCCACACAGATACGCAGTATTTT
TRBD2,TRBJ2-3,TRBV9,.,CASSGDAGGRTDTQYF,TGTGCCAGCAGCGGGGATGCGGGAGGGCGCACAGATACGCAGTATTTT
.,TRBJ2-1,TRBV19,few,CASSISRDSNNEQFF,TGTGCCAGTAGTATCTCAAGGGACTCAAACAATGAGCAGTTCTTC
TRBD1,TRBJ2-5,TRBV5-1,.,CASSLADRGLQETQYF,TGCGCCAGCAGCTTGGCCGACAGGGGACTCCAAGAGACCCAGTACTTC
TRBD2,TRBJ2-1,TRBV6-4,.,CASSEWISGSLNEQFF,TGTGCCAGCAGTGAATGGATTAGCGGGAGTCTCAATGAGCAGTTCTTC
TRBD2,TRBJ2-1,TRBV5-4,.,CASSRGTSGYYNEQFF,TGTGCCAGCAGCCGGGGAACTAGCGGCTACTACAATGAGCAGTTCTTC
TRBD2,TRBJ2-3,TRBV29-1,.,CSVAGLRTDTQYF,TGCAGCGTAGCGGGACTCCGCACAGATACGCAGTATTTT
TRBD2,TRBJ2-1,TRBV5-1,.,CASSWTSRKDNEQFF,TGCGCCAGCTCTTGGACTAGTCGAAAAGACAATGAGCAGTTCTTC
.,TRBJ2-1,TRBV14,.,CASSQVREQFF,TGTGCCAGCAGCCAGGTTCGGGAGCAGTTCTTC